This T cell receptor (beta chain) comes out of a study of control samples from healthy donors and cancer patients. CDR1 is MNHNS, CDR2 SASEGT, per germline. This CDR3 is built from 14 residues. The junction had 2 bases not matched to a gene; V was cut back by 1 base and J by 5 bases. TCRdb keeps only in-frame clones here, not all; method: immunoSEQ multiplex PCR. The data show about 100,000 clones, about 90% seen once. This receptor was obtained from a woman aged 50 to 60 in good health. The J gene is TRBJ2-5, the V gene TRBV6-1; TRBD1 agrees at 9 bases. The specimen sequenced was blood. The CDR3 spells CASSEDRGLETQYF. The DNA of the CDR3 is TGTGCCAGCAGTGAAGACAGGGGGCTGGAGACCCAGTACTTC.